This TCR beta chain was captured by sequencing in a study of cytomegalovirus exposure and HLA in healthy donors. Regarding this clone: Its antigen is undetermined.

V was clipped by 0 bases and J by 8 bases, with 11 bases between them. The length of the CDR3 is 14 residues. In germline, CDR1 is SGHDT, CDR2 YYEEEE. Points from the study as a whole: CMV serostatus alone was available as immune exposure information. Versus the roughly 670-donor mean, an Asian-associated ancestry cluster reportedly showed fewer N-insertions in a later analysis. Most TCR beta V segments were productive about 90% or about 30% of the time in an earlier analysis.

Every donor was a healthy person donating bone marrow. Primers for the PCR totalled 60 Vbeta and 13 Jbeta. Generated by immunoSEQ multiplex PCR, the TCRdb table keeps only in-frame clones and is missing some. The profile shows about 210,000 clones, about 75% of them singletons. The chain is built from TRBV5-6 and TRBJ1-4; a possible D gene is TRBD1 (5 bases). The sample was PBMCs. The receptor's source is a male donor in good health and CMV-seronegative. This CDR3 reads CASSLGPSGEKLFF. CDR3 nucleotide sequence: TGTGCCAGCAGCTTGGGACCGTCAGGGGAAAAACTGTTTTTT.